This TCR beta chain emerged from a study of cytomegalovirus exposure and HLA in healthy donors. Germline V gene data show CDR1 as SGHTA and CDR2 as FQGNSA. There are 14 residues in the CDR3. Trimming removed 0 bases at V and 6 bases at J, with 9 bases between. With 60 Vbeta and 13 Jbeta primers, the PCR was carried out. Sequencing was performed with immunoSEQ multiplex PCR; in TCRdb, only in-frame clones are kept and a portion is missing. The sample holds around 150,000 clones, nearly 80% seen once. This TCR was recovered from a male donor in good health and CMV-seronegative. Sequenced sample: PBMCs. The genes are TRBV7-2 and TRBJ1-5; tentative D call: TRBD1 (6 bases). The CDR3 bases are TGTGCCAGCAGCTTAGCGCAGGGGACTCAGCCCCAGCATTTT. This sequence encodes CASSLAQGTQPQHF. The complete variable domain, with remaining parts taken from reference TRBV7-2 and TRBJ1-5, reads GAGVSQSPSNKVTEKGKDVELRCDPISGHTALYWYRQSLGQGLEFLIYFQGNSAPDKSGLPSDRFSAERTGGSVSTLTIQRTQQEDSAVYLCASSLAQGTQPQHFGDGTRLSIL.